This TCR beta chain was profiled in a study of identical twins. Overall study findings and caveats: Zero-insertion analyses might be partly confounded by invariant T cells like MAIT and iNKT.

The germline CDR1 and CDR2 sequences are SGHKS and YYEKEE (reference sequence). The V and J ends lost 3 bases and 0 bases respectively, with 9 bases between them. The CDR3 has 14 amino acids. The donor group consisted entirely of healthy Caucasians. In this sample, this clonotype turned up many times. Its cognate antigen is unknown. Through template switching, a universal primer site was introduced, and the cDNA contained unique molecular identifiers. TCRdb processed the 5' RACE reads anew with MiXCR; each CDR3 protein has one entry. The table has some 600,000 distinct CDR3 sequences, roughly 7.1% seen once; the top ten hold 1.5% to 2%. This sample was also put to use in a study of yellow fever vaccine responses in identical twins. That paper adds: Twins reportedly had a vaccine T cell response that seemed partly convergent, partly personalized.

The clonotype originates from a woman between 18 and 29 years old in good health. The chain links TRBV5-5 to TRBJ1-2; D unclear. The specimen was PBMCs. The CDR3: CASSSGLANYGYTF. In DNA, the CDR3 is TGTGCCAGCAGCTCCGGACTAGCTAACTATGGCTACACCTTC.